The 31 T cell receptor beta chains in this list originate from one sample, sequenced in a study of CD8+ T cells in alopecia areata. Treatment of the sample: oral pan-JAK inhibitor, 5-10 mg twice daily. Extracted RNA was reverse transcribed into cDNA, the sequencing template. Profiling relied on immunoSEQ multiplex PCR, and the TCRdb table lists in-frame clones only, not all of them. Seen here are 200,000 or so clones, more than 30% observed once, and the top ten hold around 0.48%. The sample was CD4+ T cells sorted from blood, taken at approximately week 30, from a patient treated with tofacitinib. The receptors come from a human donor with alopecia areata.

This clone was seen only a few times. The CDR3 spells CASRGAGGYNEQFF. CDR3 in DNA: TGCGCCAGCAGAGGAGCGGGAGGCTACAATGAGCAGTTCTTC. The chain couples TRBV5-1 to TRBJ2-1; TRBD2 matches 9 bases. The CDR3 consists of 14 residues. With V trimmed by 5 bases and J by 3 bases, 3 bases remained unmatched. CDR1 SGHRS and CDR2 YFSETQ come from the germline V gene.

The V gene is TRBV5-1, the J gene TRBJ2-3; D gene uncertain. The germline V and J ends were trimmed by 2 bases and 1 base, with 5 bases remaining between them. Germline CDR1 is SGHRS and CDR2 is YFSETQ. This CDR3 contains 13 residues. CDR3 coding DNA: TGCGCCAGCAGCTTCGGCGGCACAGATACGCAGTATTTT. Protein sequence: CASSFGGTDTQYF.

This clone was counted a few times. In the same sample, other DNA sequences code for this CDR3. J is TRBJ1-1 and V is TRBV18; D is undetermined. Germline V lookup: CDR1 KGHSH, CDR2 LQKENI. The CDR3 is 14 residues long. With 0 bases removed from V and 1 base from J, the gap between germline ends came to 6 bases. DNA of the CDR3: TGTGCCAGCTCACCACCGGGTCGGAACACTGAAGCTTTCTTT. Amino acids: CASSPPGRNTEAFF.

The chain is built from TRBV6-6 and TRBJ2-6, with a tentative D call TRBD1 (5 bases). Trimming stripped 9 bases from V and 0 bases from J, with 6 bases between. CDR3 length: 13 amino acids. CDR1 is MNHNY, CDR2 SVGAGI, per germline (reference sequence). The chain's CDR3 is CARRGSGANVLTF. Written as DNA, the CDR3 is TGTGCCAGAAGGGGCTCTGGGGCCAACGTCCTGACTTTC.

Note on this clone: Other DNA sequences in the same sample also yield this CDR3. This sequence joins TRBV29-1 and TRBJ1-1; D gene unclear. The CDR3 loop spans 13 amino acids. Germline V CDR1 and CDR2: SQVTM, ANQGSEA. V was cut by 6 bases and J by 0 bases, with 11 bases left in between. The CDR3 nucleotides read TGCAGCGTAACCGGACGGCTGAACACTGAAGCTTTCTTT. This gives the protein CSVTGRLNTEAFF. The entire variable domain, with the rest obtained from reference TRBV29-1 and TRBJ1-1, is as follows: SAVISQKPSRDICQRGTSLTIQCQVDSQVTMMFWYRQQPGQSLTLIATANQGSEATYESGFVIDKFPISRPNLTFSTLTVSNMSPEDSSIYLCSVTGRLNTEAFFGQGTRLTVV.

A few counts support this clone. The V gene is TRBV5-8, the J gene TRBJ1-5, with 7 bases matching TRBD1. V trimming: 4 bases; J trimming: 2 bases; junction bases outside the gene matches: 3. CDR3 length equals 14 residues. From germline, CDR1 is SGHTS and CDR2 YDEGEE. For the CDR3, the DNA is TGTGCCAGCAGCCTCGACAGGGGCAATCAGCCCCAGCATTTT. It encodes CASSLDRGNQPQHF.

This sequence joins TRBV5-1 and TRBJ2-6, with 9 nucleotides matching TRBD1. V shed 2 bases, J shed 6 bases, and the junction held 3 bases outside the gene matches. CDR1 and CDR2 from the germline V gene are SGHRS and YFSETQ. There are 15 residues in the CDR3. The CDR3 spells CASSLDRGKANVLTF. In nucleotides, the CDR3 is TGCGCCAGCAGCTTAGACAGGGGGAAGGCCAACGTCCTGACTTTC.

V usage is TRBV6-1 and J usage is TRBJ2-3, with TRBD2 matching 10 bases. The germline V gene encodes CDR1 MNHNS and CDR2 SASEGT. V was clipped by 4 bases and J by 0 bases; unmatched bases: 4. CDR3 size: 16 residues. The CDR3 DNA sequence: TGTGCCAGCAGTGGGGTTAGCGGGGGGAGCACAGATACGCAGTATTTT. It translates to CASSGVSGGSTDTQYF.

The rearrangement joins TRBV30 to TRBJ2-7, with D possibly being TRBD1 (5 bases). V gave up 0 bases and J gave up 6 bases, with 12 bases separating them. The length of the CDR3 is 13 residues. Germline lookup yields CDR1 GTSNPN and CDR2 SVGIG (reference sequence). The CDR3 loop reads CAWSVLGRIEQYF. The CDR3, as DNA: TGTGCCTGGAGTGTTCTGGGGCGGATCGAGCAGTACTTC.

In this sample, this clone turned up a few times. The chain uses TRBV5-4 and TRBJ1-1, with D unresolved. This CDR3 has 14 residues. V lost 0 bases to trimming and J lost 1 base, with 7 bases between them. Looked up from germline, CDR1 is SGHNT and CDR2 is YYREEE (reference sequence). This CDR3 is CASSLDRWNTEAFF. The CDR3 nucleotides are TGTGCCAGCAGCTTGGACAGATGGAACACTGAAGCTTTCTTT.

This chain links TRBV6-6 with TRBJ2-1; TRBD2 aligns across 7 bases. The CDR3 spans 13 residues. Germline values: CDR1 MNHNY, CDR2 SVGAGI (reference sequence). Trimming at V came to 5 bases and at J to 9 bases, leaving 7 bases not matched to a gene. The CDR3 sequence is CASSGLVISEQFF. CDR3 nucleotide sequence: TGTGCCAGCAGTGGACTAGTTATAAGTGAGCAGTTCTTC.

This clone occurred many times. The CDR3 is CASSPTPTASGANVLTF. The DNA for the CDR3 is TGTGCCAGCAGTCCGACCCCGACGGCGTCTGGGGCCAACGTCCTGACTTTC. The V call is TRBV27, the J call TRBJ2-6, with D uncertain. The germline V gene has CDR1 MNHEY and CDR2 SMNVEV (reference sequence). The CDR3 is made up of 17 amino acids. V shed 5 bases and J shed 1 base, with 15 bases lying between them.

Concerning this clone: Other DNA sequences in this specimen translate into the identical CDR3. This chain uses TRBV30 with TRBJ1-5; a possible D gene is TRBD1 (5 bases). Germline loops: CDR1 GTSNPN, CDR2 SVGIG (reference sequence). The CDR3 extends over 15 amino acids. V lost 0 bases and J lost 1, with 10 bases in between. The DNA for the CDR3 is TGTGCCTGGAGTGTAGGGGTTCTAAGCAATCAGCCCCAGCATTTT. Amino acid sequence: CAWSVGVLSNQPQHF.

This clone was counted only a few times. The rearrangement joins TRBV29-1 to TRBJ1-1, with D unclear. Trimming shortened V by 1 base and J by 0 bases, and 6 bases separated the two germline ends. The CDR3 is made up of 13 amino acids. Germline V CDR1 and CDR2: SQVTM, ANQGSEA. The CDR3 spells CSVEGKMNTEAFF. Here the CDR3 DNA reads TGCAGCGTTGAAGGGAAGATGAACACTGAAGCTTTCTTT.

This clone occurred a few times. The rearrangement joins TRBV7-3 to TRBJ2-5; 8 bases match TRBD2. Germline CDR1 reads SGHTA; CDR2 reads FQGTGA. V lost 6 bases and J lost 2; bases outside the gene matches: 8. CDR3 length equals 15 residues. CDR3 region: CASSPFSGIQETQYF. CDR3 nucleotide sequence: TGTGCCAGCAGTCCCTTTAGCGGGATACAAGAGACCCAGTACTTC.

J is TRBJ2-7 and V is TRBV29-1, with 10 bases lining up with TRBD2. The V and J ends lost 4 bases and 7 bases, in that order; junction bases with no gene match: 13. Germline V gene data show CDR1 as SQVTM and CDR2 as ANQGSEA. The CDR3 is made up of 15 amino acids. The CDR3 DNA sequence: TGCAGCGTTGGCTTTACTAGCGGGACCAAAGGGGAGCAGTACTTC. Translating gives CSVGFTSGTKGEQYF.

V is TRBV10-3 and J is TRBJ2-7, with D hard to call. The CDR3 consists of 11 residues. The V end was cut by 2 bases, the J end by 6 bases, with 5 bases between. Germline V lookup: CDR1 ENHRY, CDR2 SYGVKD. Here the CDR3 DNA reads TGTGCCATCAGTGAGAGTTCCGAGCAGTACTTC. Amino acid sequence: CAISESSEQYF.

This clone was seen more than once but under ten times. CDR3 DNA: TGCGCCAGCAGCTTGGGAAGTATGGCCGAGGGCACTGAAGCTTTCTTT. Its protein product is CASSLGSMAEGTEAFF. The chain carries TRBV5-1 and TRBJ1-1; no firm D call. Germline CDR1 reads SGHRS; CDR2 reads YFSETQ. V was shortened by 0 bases and J by 4 bases, with 16 bases between the two germline ends. The CDR3 runs 16 residues.

This clone was found a few times. The chain carries TRBV5-1 and TRBJ2-7, with D possibly TRBD1 on 6 matching bases. This CDR3 comprises 14 residues. V lost 4 bases to trimming and J lost 2 bases, with 13 bases between them. Germline CDR1 is SGHRS and CDR2 is YFSETQ. The CDR3 loop is CASSAGDITYEQYF. CDR3 sequence (DNA): TGCGCCAGCAGCGCAGGGGACATCACCTACGAGCAGTACTTC.

V gene TRBV30 combines with J gene TRBJ2-6; no definite D call. Germline CDR1 GTSNPN, CDR2 SVGIG (reference sequence). Trimming took 8 bases from V and 0 from J, leaving 5 bases between them. This CDR3 is 12 amino acids long. The CDR3: CAVSSGANVLTF. The CDR3 DNA is TGTGCCGTCAGCTCTGGGGCCAACGTCCTGACTTTC.

This chain connects TRBV27 to TRBJ2-7; D not certain. V was trimmed by 3 bases and J by 6 bases, leaving 12 bases between them. CDR1 and CDR2 from the germline V gene are MNHEY and SMNVEV (reference sequence). The CDR3 length is 13 residues. CDR3 protein: CASSFTVLSEQYF. The CDR3 region has the DNA TGTGCCAGCAGTTTTACGGTATTGAGCGAGCAGTACTTC.

This clone was recorded at least ten times. V is TRBV6-1 and J is TRBJ2-7; no clear D gene. Trimming removed 4 bases at V and 7 bases at J, with 17 bases between. CDR1 and CDR2 from the germline V gene are MNHNS and SASEGT. This CDR3 comprises 14 residues. The CDR3 here is CASSGQAPPGEQYF. CDR3 nucleotides: TGTGCCAGCAGTGGCCAAGCTCCTCCTGGGGAGCAGTACTTC.

The chain carries TRBV30 and TRBJ2-7; TRBD1 matches at 8 bases. With V trimmed by 4 bases and J by 5 bases, 4 bases remained unmatched. The CDR3 extends over 12 amino acids. Looked up from germline, CDR1 is GTSNPN and CDR2 is SVGIG (reference sequence). This CDR3 reads CAWNRGINEQYF. Here the CDR3 DNA reads TGTGCCTGGAACAGGGGGATCAACGAGCAGTACTTC.

The chain links TRBV4-1 to TRBJ1-2; D is possibly TRBD1 (5 bases). CDR3 size: 14 residues. V was pared by 5 bases and J by 5 bases, with 15 bases between. Germline V gene data show CDR1 as MGHRA and CDR2 as YSYEKL. The CDR3 DNA follows: TGCGCCAGCAGCGGGGCAGTAACACTATATGGCTACACCTTC. This translates into CASSGAVTLYGYTF.

The sample holds a few counts of this clone. The chain links TRBV6-1 to TRBJ2-4; D assignment may be TRBD1 or TRBD2 (5 bases each). The CDR3 is made up of 15 amino acids. The V gene's germline CDR1 is MNHNS and CDR2 SASEGT. V dropped 6 bases and J dropped 5 bases, with 17 bases sitting between them. This CDR3 is CASRQAGQSQNIQYF. CDR3 DNA sequence: TGTGCCAGCAGACAGGCGGGTCAGTCCCAAAACATTCAGTACTTC.

The genes are TRBV6-6 and TRBJ1-5, with D possibly matching TRBD1 (5 bases). CDR1 and CDR2 from the germline V gene are MNHNY and SVGAGI (reference sequence). There are 13 residues in the CDR3. Trimming removed 6 bases at V and 7 bases at J, with 13 bases between. The chain's CDR3 is CASRGRENQPQHF. The CDR3, as DNA: TGTGCCAGCAGAGGCAGGGAGAACCAGCCCCAGCATTTT.

This clone occurred a few times. The chain is built from TRBV5-1 and TRBJ2-1, with TRBD2 matching over 7 bases. Per germline, CDR1 SGHRS and CDR2 YFSETQ. The CDR3 covers 14 residues. Trimming cost V 3 bases and J 2 bases; bases outside gene matches: 2. The CDR3 is CASSWEGTYNEQFF. Written as DNA, the CDR3 is TGCGCCAGCAGCTGGGAGGGTACCTACAATGAGCAGTTCTTC.

This rearrangement joins TRBV29-1 to TRBJ2-1; D possibly corresponds to TRBD1 (5 bases). Looked up from germline, CDR1 is SQVTM and CDR2 is ANQGSEA. The CDR3 has 12 residues. Trimming shortened V by 3 bases and J by 12 bases, and 15 bases separated the two germline ends. The DNA for the CDR3 is TGCAGCGTTGATGGACAAACGATAGGGCAGTTCTTC. It codes for CSVDGQTIGQFF.

The gene calls are TRBV30 and TRBJ2-2; 7 bases align to TRBD1. The CDR3 is made up of 17 amino acids. Germline trimming cut 7 bases from V and 0 bases from J; bases unmatched to any gene: 14. The germline V gene encodes CDR1 GTSNPN and CDR2 SVGIG (reference sequence). CDR3 sequence reads: CAFRTGRNLANTGELFF. The CDR3 nucleotides read TGTGCCTTCCGGACAGGCCGAAACTTGGCGAACACCGGGGAGCTGTTTTTT.

Turning to this clone: A read error may account for a junction end that differs from germline. This sequence joins TRBV30 and TRBJ2-4; D uncertain. The CDR3 length is 12 residues. The germline V gene encodes CDR1 GTSNPN and CDR2 SVGIG (reference sequence). CDR3 residues: CARSPIEDIQYF. The DNA of the CDR3 is TGTGCCAGGAGCCCAATTGAGGACATTCAGTACTTC.

This clone turned up a few times. This chain joins TRBV5-1 and TRBJ2-3; D possibly corresponds to TRBD1 (6 bases). V lost 3 bases, J lost 5 bases, and 16 bases lay in between. Germline lookup yields CDR1 SGHRS and CDR2 YFSETQ. The CDR3 is 15 amino acids. This CDR3 is CASSSNLGAVDTQYF. The CDR3 nucleotides are TGCGCCAGCAGCTCCAACTTGGGGGCCGTAGATACGCAGTATTTT. The variable domain in full, completed from reference TRBV5-1 and TRBJ2-3, reads KAGVTQTPRYLIKTRGQQVTLSCSPISGHRSVSWYQQTPGQGLQFLFEYFSETQRNKGNFPGRFSGRQFSNSRSEMNVSTLELGDSALYLCASSSNLGAVDTQYFGPGTRLTVL.